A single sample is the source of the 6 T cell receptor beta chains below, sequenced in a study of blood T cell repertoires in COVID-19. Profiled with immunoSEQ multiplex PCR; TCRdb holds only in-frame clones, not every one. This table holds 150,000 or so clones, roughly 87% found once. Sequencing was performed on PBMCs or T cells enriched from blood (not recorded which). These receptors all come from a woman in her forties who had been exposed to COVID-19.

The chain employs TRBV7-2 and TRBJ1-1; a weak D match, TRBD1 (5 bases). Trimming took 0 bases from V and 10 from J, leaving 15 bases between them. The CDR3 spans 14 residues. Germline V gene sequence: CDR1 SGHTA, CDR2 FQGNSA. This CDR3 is CASSLALQGGAAFF. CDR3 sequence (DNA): TGTGCCAGCAGCTTAGCGCTACAAGGCGGGGCAGCTTTCTTT.

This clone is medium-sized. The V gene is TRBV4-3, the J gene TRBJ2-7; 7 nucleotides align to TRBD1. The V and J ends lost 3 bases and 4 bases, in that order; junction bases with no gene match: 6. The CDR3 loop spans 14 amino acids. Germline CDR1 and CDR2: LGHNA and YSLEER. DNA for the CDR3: TGCGCCAGCAGCCATTCACAGGGGTCTTACGAGCAGTACTTC. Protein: CASSHSQGSYEQYF.

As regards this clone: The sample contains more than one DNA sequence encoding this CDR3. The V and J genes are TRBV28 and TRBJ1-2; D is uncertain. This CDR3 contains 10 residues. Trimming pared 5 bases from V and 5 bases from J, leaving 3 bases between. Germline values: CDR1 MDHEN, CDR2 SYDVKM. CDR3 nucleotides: TGTGCCAGCAGTCTATATGGCTACACCTTC. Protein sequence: CASSLYGYTF.

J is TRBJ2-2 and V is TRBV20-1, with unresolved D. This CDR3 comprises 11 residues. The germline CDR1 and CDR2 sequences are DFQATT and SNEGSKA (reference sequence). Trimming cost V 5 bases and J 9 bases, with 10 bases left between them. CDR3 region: CSASLGRELFF. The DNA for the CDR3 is TGCAGTGCTTCCCTAGGCCGGGAGCTGTTTTTT.

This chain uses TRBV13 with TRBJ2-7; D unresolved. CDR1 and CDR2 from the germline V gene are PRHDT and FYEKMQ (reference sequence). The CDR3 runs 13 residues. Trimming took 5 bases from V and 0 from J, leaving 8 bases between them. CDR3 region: CASSTESSYEQYF. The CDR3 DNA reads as TGTGCCAGCAGCACCGAGAGCTCCTACGAGCAGTACTTC.

CDR3 region: CASSESSTGELFF. DNA of the CDR3: TGCGCCAGCAGTGAGTCCTCCACCGGGGAGCTGTTTTTT. The chain is built from TRBV10-1 and TRBJ2-2; unclear D gene. Deletions cut 0 bases from V and 4 bases from J, with 3 bases between. The length of the CDR3 is 13 residues. CDR1 is WNHNN, CDR2 SYGVQD, per germline (reference sequence).